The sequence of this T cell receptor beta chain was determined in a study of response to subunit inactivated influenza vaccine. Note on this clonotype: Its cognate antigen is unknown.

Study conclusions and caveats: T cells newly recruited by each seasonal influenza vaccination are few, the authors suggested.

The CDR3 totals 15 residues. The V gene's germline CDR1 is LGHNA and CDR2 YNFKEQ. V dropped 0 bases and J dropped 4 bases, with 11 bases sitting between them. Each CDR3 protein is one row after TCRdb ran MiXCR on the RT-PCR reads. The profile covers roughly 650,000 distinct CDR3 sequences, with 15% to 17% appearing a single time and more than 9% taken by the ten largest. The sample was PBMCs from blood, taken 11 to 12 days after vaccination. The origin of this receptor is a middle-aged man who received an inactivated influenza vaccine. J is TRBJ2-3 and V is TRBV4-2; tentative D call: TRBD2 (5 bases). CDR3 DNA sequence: TGTGCCAGCAGCCAAGACGCTGGAGGATCAGATACGCAGTATTTT. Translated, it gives CASSQDAGGSDTQYF.